The 8 T cell receptor beta chains given below trace back to one sample, sequenced in a study of shared clonotypes between healthy human individuals. Sequenced by immunoSEQ multiplex PCR; TCRdb stores in-frame clones only, minus some. The data contain 950,000 to 1,100,000 clones, 70% to 80% of them singletons. The sequenced sample consisted of memory CD4+ T cells from PBMCs. Described subset: CD45RA-negative fraction. These receptors originate from a man in his late teens or twenties in good health. Some clones in this sample may be carry-over from other donors' samples.

J is TRBJ1-1 and V is TRBV6-6, with 10 bases that match TRBD1. This CDR3 spans 14 amino acids. V trimming: 2 bases; J trimming: 4 bases; junction bases outside the gene matches: 1. CDR1 and CDR2 from the germline V gene are MNHNY and SVGAGI (reference sequence). This CDR3 is CASSYRTGGTEAFF. Here the CDR3 DNA reads TGTGCCAGCAGTTACCGGACAGGGGGCACTGAAGCTTTCTTT.

The V call is TRBV4-1, the J call TRBJ2-7; D is ambiguous. The CDR3 length is 13 residues. The germline V and J ends were trimmed by 4 bases and 6 bases, with 13 bases remaining between them. Germline CDR1 is MGHRA and CDR2 is YSYEKL. CDR3 DNA: TGCGCCAGCAGCCGGACGTGGGGTATCGAGCAGTACTTC. It translates to CASSRTWGIEQYF.

The chain combines TRBV4-2 with TRBJ1-1; no clear D. The V and J ends lost 2 bases and 0 bases respectively, with 10 bases between them. CDR1 and CDR2 from the germline V gene are LGHNA and YNFKEQ. This CDR3 comprises 15 residues. The CDR3 spells CASSQLGVMNTEAFF. The CDR3 DNA follows: TGTGCCAGCAGCCAACTTGGGGTCATGAACACTGAAGCTTTCTTT.

The chain combines TRBV6-1 with TRBJ2-2; 10 nucleotides agree with TRBD2. Germline V gives CDR1 MNHNS, CDR2 SASEGT. CDR3 size: 16 residues. Trimming cost V 3 bases and J 4 bases; bases outside gene matches: 5. CDR3: CASSETGLAATGELFF. The CDR3 DNA reads as TGTGCCAGCAGTGAGACCGGACTAGCGGCCACCGGGGAGCTGTTTTTT.

This clone was observed a few times. This may stem from a read error, because a much larger clone lies one nucleotide away. This sequence joins TRBV18 and TRBJ2-5, with TRBD1 matching 8 bases. The V and J ends lost 3 bases and 5 bases, in that order; junction bases with no gene match: 8. The length of the CDR3 is 15 residues. Germline V gene lookup returns CDR1 KGHSH and CDR2 LQKENI. The chain's CDR3 is CASSPTGGLRETQYF. CDR3 bases: TGTGCCAGCTCACCCACAGGGGGATTGAGGGAGACCCAGTACTTC.

This sequence joins TRBV27 and TRBJ1-2; possible D gene TRBD1, 6 bases. The germline V gene has CDR1 MNHEY and CDR2 SMNVEV (reference sequence). V was trimmed by 1 base and J by 4 bases, leaving 10 bases between them. The CDR3 has 14 amino acids. CDR3 DNA: TGTGCCAGCAGTTTATGGGGGGCTAGCTATGGCTACACCTTC. It is translated as CASSLWGASYGYTF.

This clone was seen a few times. J is TRBJ2-1 and V is TRBV9; 14 positions agree with TRBD2. CDR3 length equals 16 residues. Germline V gene data show CDR1 as SGDLS and CDR2 as YYNGEE. The trim removed 0 bases at V and 9 bases at J, leaving 5 bases unmatched. The CDR3 sequence is CASSVGLAGGPVEQFF. Written as DNA, the CDR3 is TGTGCCAGCAGCGTAGGACTAGCGGGAGGGCCGGTTGAGCAGTTCTTC.

This chain uses TRBV6-5 with TRBJ2-7; D gene uncertain. Germline assignment: CDR1 MNHEY and CDR2 SVGAGI. V was pared by 0 bases and J by 6 bases, with 18 bases between. This CDR3 comprises 16 residues. The CDR3 nucleotides read TGTGCCAGCAGTTACTCGAGCTCAACCCGGGCGAGCGAGCAGTACTTC. As protein: CASSYSSSTRASEQYF.